This TCR beta chain was documented in a study of CXCR3-negative and CXCR3-positive naive CD8 T cells. A word on this clonotype: Its antigen remains unknown.

UMI-labeled 5' RACE TRB cDNA libraries were prepared from the cells. TCRdb re-called the 5' RACE reads and catalogs CDR3 proteins one per entry, DNA excluded. The specimen's table records tens of thousands of distinct CDR3 sequences. Study-wide results and limits: Similar TRBV-TRBJ usage characterized naive CXCR3-negative and CXCR3-positive cells; memory cells differed. The study found more hydrophobic TRB CDR3s in CXCR3-positive naive cells than in CXCR3-negative naive cells.

The CDR3 runs to 15 residues. CDR1 is LGHDT, CDR2 YNNKEL, per germline (reference sequence). The sequence was obtained from a human donor in good health. Some clones in this sample may be carry-over from other donors' samples. Sequencing used naive CXCR3- CD8+ T cells from blood. Regarding subset: CD45RO-CCR7+CD27+CD95- naive CD8+ T cells lacking CXCR3 (TNR3-). The chain joins TRBV3-1 to TRBJ2-1; checking the TCRdb D call of TRBD2 is not possible without DNA. The CDR3 reads CASSHGLASYNEQFF.